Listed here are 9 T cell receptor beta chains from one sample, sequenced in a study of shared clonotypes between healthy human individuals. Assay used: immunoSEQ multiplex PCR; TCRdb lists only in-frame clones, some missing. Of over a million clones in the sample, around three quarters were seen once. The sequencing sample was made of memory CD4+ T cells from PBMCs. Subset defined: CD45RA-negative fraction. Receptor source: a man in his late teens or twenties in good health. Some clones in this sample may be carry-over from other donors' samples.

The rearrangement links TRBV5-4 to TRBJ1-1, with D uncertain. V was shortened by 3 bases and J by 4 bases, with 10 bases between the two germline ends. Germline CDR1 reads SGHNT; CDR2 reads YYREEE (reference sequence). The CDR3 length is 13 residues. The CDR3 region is CASSSDAVTEAFF. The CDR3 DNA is TGTGCCAGCAGCTCGGACGCTGTCACTGAAGCTTTCTTT.

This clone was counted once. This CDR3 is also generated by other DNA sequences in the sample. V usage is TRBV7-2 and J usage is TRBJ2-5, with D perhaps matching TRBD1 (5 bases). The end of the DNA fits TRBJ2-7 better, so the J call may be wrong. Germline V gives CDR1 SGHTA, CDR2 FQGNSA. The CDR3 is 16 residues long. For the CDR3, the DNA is TGTGCCAGCAGCCTATCTTACTCCCTAGGGGCATACGAGCAGTACTTC. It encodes CASSLSYSLGAYEQYF.

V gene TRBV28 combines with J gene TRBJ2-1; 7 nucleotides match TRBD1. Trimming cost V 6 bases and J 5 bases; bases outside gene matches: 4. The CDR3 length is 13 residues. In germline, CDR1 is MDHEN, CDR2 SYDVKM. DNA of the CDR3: TGTGCCAGCAGGCTTACAGGGGACAATGAGCAGTTCTTC. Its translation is CASRLTGDNEQFF.

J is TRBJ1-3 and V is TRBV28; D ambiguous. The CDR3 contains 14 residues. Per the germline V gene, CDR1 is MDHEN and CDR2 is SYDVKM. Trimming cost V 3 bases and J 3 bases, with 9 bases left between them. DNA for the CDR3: TGTGCCAGCAGTTTTGTGAGGATTGGAAACACCATATATTTT. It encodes CASSFVRIGNTIYF.

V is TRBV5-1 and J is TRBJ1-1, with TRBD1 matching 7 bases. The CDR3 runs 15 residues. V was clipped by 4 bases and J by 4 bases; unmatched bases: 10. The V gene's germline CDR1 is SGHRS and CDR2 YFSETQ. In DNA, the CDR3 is TGCGCCAGCAGCAACAGGACAGGCTTGGGCACTGAAGCTTTCTTT. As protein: CASSNRTGLGTEAFF.

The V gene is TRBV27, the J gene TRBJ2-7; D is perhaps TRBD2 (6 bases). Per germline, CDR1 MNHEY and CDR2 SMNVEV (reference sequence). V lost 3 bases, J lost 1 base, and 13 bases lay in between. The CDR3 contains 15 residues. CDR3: CASSLVADLSYEQYF. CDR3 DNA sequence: TGTGCCAGCAGTTTGGTAGCGGACCTTTCCTACGAGCAGTACTTC.

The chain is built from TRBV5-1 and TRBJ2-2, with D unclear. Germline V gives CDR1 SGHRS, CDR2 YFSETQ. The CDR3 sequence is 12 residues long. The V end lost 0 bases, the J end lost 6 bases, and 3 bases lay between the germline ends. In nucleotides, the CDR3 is TGCGCCAGCAGCTTGGGGGCCGGGGAGCTGTTTTTT. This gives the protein CASSLGAGELFF. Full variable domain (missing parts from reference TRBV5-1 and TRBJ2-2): KAGVTQTPRYLIKTRGQQVTLSCSPISGHRSVSWYQQTPGQGLQFLFEYFSETQRNKGNFPGRFSGRQFSNSRSEMNVSTLELGDSALYLCASSLGAGELFFGEGSRLTVL.

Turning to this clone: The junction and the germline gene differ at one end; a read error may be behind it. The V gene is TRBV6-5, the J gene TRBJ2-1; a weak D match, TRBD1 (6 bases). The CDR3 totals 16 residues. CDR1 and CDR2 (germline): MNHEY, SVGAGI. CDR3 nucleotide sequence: TGTGCCAGCAGTTTCCTAGACAGGAACCATTACAGTGAGCAGTTCTTC. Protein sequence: CASSFLDRNHYSEQFF.

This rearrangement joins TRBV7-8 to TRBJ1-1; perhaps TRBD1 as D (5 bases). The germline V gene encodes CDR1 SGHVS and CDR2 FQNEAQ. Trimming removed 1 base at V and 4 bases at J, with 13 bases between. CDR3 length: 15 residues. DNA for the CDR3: TGTGCCAGCAGCTTAGGGGACCTAAGCGGCACTGAAGCTTTCTTT. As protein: CASSLGDLSGTEAFF. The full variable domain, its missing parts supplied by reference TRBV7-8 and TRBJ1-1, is GAGVSQSPRYKVAKRGQDVALRCDPISGHVSLFWYQQALGQGPEFLTYFQNEAQLDKSGLPSDRFFAERPEGSVSTLKIQRTQQEDSAVYLCASSLGDLSGTEAFFGQGTRLTVV.